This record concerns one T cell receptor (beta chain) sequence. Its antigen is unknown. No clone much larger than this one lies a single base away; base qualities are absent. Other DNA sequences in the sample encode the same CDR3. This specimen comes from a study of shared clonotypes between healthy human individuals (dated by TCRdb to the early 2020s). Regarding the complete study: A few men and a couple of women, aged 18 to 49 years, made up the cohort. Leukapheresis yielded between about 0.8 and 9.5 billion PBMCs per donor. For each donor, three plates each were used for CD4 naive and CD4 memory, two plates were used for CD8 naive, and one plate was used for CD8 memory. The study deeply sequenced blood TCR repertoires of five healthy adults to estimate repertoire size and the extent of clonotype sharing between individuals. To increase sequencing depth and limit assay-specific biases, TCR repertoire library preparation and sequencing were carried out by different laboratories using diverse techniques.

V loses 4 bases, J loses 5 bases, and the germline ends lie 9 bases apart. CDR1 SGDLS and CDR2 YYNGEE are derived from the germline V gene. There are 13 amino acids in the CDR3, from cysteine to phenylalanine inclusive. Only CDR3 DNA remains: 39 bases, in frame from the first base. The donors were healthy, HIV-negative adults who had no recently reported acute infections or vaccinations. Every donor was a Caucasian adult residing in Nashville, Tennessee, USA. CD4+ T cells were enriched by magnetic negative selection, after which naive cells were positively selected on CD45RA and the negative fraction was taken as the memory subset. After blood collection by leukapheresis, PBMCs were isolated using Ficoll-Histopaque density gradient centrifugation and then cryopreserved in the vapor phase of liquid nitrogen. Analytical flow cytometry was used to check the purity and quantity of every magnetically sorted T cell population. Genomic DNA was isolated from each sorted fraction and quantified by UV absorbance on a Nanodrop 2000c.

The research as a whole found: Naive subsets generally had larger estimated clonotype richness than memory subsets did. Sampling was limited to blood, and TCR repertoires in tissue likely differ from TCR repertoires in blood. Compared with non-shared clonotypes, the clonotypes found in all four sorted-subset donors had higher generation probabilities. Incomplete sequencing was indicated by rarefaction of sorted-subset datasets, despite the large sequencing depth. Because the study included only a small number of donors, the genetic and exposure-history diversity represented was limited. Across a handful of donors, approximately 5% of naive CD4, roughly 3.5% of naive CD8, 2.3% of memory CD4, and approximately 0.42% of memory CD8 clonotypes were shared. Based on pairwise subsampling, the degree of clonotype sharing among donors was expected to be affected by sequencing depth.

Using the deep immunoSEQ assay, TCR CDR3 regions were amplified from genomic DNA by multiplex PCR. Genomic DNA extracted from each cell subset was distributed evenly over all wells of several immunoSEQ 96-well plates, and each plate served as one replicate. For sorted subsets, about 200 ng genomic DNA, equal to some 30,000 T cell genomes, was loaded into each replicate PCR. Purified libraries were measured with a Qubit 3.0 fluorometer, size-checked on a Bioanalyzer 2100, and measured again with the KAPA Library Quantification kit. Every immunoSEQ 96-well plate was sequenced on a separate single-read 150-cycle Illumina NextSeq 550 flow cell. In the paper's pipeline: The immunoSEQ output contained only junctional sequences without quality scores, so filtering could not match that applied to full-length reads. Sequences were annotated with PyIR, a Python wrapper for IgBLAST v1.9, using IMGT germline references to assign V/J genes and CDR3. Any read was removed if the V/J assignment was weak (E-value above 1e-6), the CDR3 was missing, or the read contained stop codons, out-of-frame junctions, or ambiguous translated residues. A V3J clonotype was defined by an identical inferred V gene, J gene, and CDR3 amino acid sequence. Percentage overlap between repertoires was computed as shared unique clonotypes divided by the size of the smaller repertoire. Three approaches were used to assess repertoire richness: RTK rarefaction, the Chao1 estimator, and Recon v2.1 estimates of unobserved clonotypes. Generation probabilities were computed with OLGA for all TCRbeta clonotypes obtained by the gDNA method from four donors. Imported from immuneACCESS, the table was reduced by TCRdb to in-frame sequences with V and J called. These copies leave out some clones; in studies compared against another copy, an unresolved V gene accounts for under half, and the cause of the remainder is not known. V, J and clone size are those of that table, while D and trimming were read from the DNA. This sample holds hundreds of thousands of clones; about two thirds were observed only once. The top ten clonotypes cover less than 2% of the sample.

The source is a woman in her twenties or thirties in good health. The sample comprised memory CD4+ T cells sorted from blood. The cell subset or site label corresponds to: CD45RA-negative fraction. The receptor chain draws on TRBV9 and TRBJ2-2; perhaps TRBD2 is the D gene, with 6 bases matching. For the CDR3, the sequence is CASSFGGTGELFF. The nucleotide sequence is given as TGTGCCAGCAGCTTCGGGGGAACCGGGGAGCTGTTTTTT.